These 6 T cell receptor beta chains share one sample of origin, sequenced in a study of shared clonotypes between healthy human individuals. The protocol was immunoSEQ multiplex PCR, while the TCRdb copy is restricted to in-frame clones and leaves out a portion. The sample holds approximately 440,000 clones, roughly three quarters seen once. What was sequenced was PBMCs. These receptors all stem from a woman between 40 and 50 years old in good health. Some clones in this sample may be carry-over from other donors' samples.

The J gene is TRBJ2-1, the V gene TRBV7-2, with D tentatively TRBD2 (6 bases). CDR3 length: 15 amino acids. The V gene lost 5 bases and the J gene lost 3 bases, with 14 bases spanning the gap. Germline V gives CDR1 SGHTA, CDR2 FQGNSA. The DNA of the CDR3 is TGTGCCAGCAGCCCCCTCCGGGGAGGCTACAATGAGCAGTTCTTC. It codes for CASSPLRGGYNEQFF.

This rearrangement joins TRBV9 to TRBJ2-2; either TRBD1 or TRBD2 may fit D (6 bases each). Germline V gives CDR1 SGDLS, CDR2 YYNGEE. V gave up 6 bases and J gave up 4 bases, with 13 bases separating them. The CDR3 consists of 14 residues. DNA for the CDR3: TGTGCCAGCACTTCCGGAGGGGGCACCGGGGAGCTGTTTTTT. Amino acid sequence: CASTSGGGTGELFF. Variable domain in full (rest from reference TRBV9 and TRBJ2-2): DSGVTQTPKHLITATGQRVTLRCSPRSGDLSVYWYQQSLDQGLQFLIQYYNGEERAKGNILERFSAQQFPDLHSELNLSSLELGDSALYFCASTSGGGTGELFFGEGSRLTVL.

The CDR3 spells CASSLGTSGPSYEQYF. The CDR3 nucleotides are TGCGCCAGCAGTTTAGGGACTAGCGGGCCATCCTACGAGCAGTACTTC. The V and J genes are TRBV5-1 and TRBJ2-7; 12 bases match TRBD2. CDR1 and CDR2 from the germline V gene are SGHRS and YFSETQ. The V segment lost 5 bases and the J segment 1 base; nucleotides outside the gene matches: 7. CDR3 length equals 16 residues.

A word on this clone: This likely came from a read error, as a far larger clone is one base away. J is TRBJ2-5 and V is TRBV30; D could derive from TRBD1 or TRBD2 (5 bases each). The assigned J gene may be wrong: the sequence end matches TRBJ2-7 better. Germline values: CDR1 GTSNPN, CDR2 SVGIG (reference sequence). The CDR3 runs to 12 residues. The CDR3 bases are TGTGCCTTCCACCGGGACGGCTACGAGCAGTACTTC. Residues: CAFHRDGYEQYF.

A word on this clone: This may arise from a read error, as a much more abundant clone is one base away. This same CDR3 is encoded by further DNA sequences in the sample. The V gene is TRBV5-1, the J gene TRBJ2-3, with 10 bases aligning to TRBD1. This CDR3 is built from 14 residues. Germline V gene sequence: CDR1 SGHRS, CDR2 YFSETQ. CDR3 DNA sequence: TGCGCCAGCAGTCGACAGGGGGCCGCAGATACGCAGTACTTT. Residues: CASSRQGAADTQYF.

This clone has more than one count but fewer than ten. The genes are TRBV30 and TRBJ1-1; a weak D match, TRBD1 (5 bases). The CDR3 loop spans 16 amino acids. Trimming took 1 base from V and 10 from J, leaving 25 bases between them. CDR1 GTSNPN and CDR2 SVGIG come from the germline V gene (reference sequence). The CDR3 here is CAWSAVTGTVGNRAFF. The CDR3 DNA sequence: TGTGCCTGGAGTGCAGTTACCGGGACTGTGGGTAATCGAGCTTTCTTT.